Listed here is a single T cell receptor (beta chain). The antigen is undetermined. The sample is drawn from a study of response to subunit inactivated influenza vaccine. Regarding the study as a whole: The authors suggested that few new T cells are recruited per seasonal influenza vaccination.

TCRdb re-analysed the RT-PCR reads in MiXCR, keeping a single row per CDR3 protein. The sample holds 500,000 to 550,000 distinct CDR3 sequences, under 9% seen once. Trimming left V 5 bases short and J 2 bases short, with 9 bases between. Germline CDR1 reads DFQATT; CDR2 reads SNEGSKA (reference sequence). The CDR3 totals 12 residues. This clonotype was sampled from a man in his fifties or sixties who received an inactivated influenza vaccine. Sequenced here: PBMCs from blood, sampled about 24 months after vaccination. The V and J genes are TRBV20-1 and TRBJ1-1; no clear D. CDR3 region: CSAHTENTEAFF. In DNA, the CDR3 is TGCAGTGCTCATACAGAAAACACTGAAGCTTTCTTT.